These T cell receptor beta chains were read from a single sample in a study of T cell changes during pregnancy in multiple sclerosis. The data were produced by immunoSEQ multiplex PCR, yet TCRdb's version contains in-frame clones alone and is incomplete. The table lists 55,000 to 80,000 clones, approximately 94% of them singletons. Sequencing used peripheral blood, obtained in the third trimester of pregnancy. The receptor set was obtained from a female donor with multiple sclerosis, enrolled in a pregnancy study. CDR3s include the opening cysteine and the closing phenylalanine or tryptophan.

V gene,CDR3 protein
TRBV7-9,CASSLAWTEGGYTF
TRBV9,CASSVGGVQETQYF
TRBV9,CASSVSGVGGELFF
TRBV6-5,CASSYGRRRYEQYF
TRBV6-6,CASSYPTGGYYEQYF
TRBV21-1,CASSNQGERCEETQYF
TRBV7-2,CASSLPGQGFNEQFF
TRBV10-3,CAISVSGSNQPQHF
TRBV2,CASRRGTLSYEQYF
TRBV7-2,CASSFNRGPDTIYF
TRBV6-5,CASRKGVDKNIQYF
TRBV12-5,CASGLVHHPQDRGGLNEQFF
TRBV6-6,CASRQAGERIYGYTF
TRBV9,CASSPALQGFEKLFF
TRBV30,CAWSGTGGLSPLHF
TRBV6-5,CASSFGLVQETQYF
TRBV20-1,CSAYSYEQYF
TRBV6-1,CASSPNSWYEQFF
TRBV5-5,CASSPTRNEQYF
TRBV2,CASSEVLRGNTIYF
TRBV9,CASSAYGGGAETQYF
TRBV7-6,CASSPPPGQGDGYTF
TRBV5-6,CASSSTGTSRTDTQYF
TRBV11-3,CASSLTQGALNEQYF
TRBV25-1,CASSEPNGLSPLHF
TRBV4-2,CASSPRGDGYGYTF
TRBV5-8,CASSLPGFGGIGYTF
TRBV28,CASSETGFYSYEQYF
TRBV11-2,CASSLRGQVRILNTEAFF